One TCR beta chain is described in this entry. The entry originates in a study of patients and donors after allogeneic stem cell transplantation. TCRdb called the RT-PCR reads again in MiXCR, with one record for every CDR3 protein. Among hundreds of thousands of distinct CDR3 sequences, 16% were seen once, and the ten largest hold 7.2%. V was shortened by 0 bases and J by 3 bases, with 11 bases between the two germline ends. Germline V lookup: CDR1 SGHRS, CDR2 YFSETQ. The CDR3 totals 15 residues. The sequence was obtained from a human donor who was either an allogeneic HSCT recipient or a stem cell or donor lymphocyte infusion donor (not recorded which). It is not recorded whose cells these are; they may come from a transplant donor. The chain combines TRBV5-1 with TRBJ2-3, with D unclear. The material sequenced was blood, either unsorted or a sorted T cell fraction (not recorded which). For the CDR3, the DNA is TGCGCCAGCAGCTTGGTTTGGGTTCCGACAGATACGCAGTATTTT. Protein product: CASSLVWVPTDTQYF. Complete variable domain (other parts from reference TRBV5-1 and TRBJ2-3): KAGVTQTPRYLIKTRGQQVTLSCSPISGHRSVSWYQQTPGQGLQFLFEYFSETQRNKGNFPGRFSGRQFSNSRSEMNVSTLELGDSALYLCASSLVWVPTDTQYFGPGTRLTVL.